Presented here are 32 T cell receptor beta chains from one specimen sequenced in a study of T-cell reconstitution after alpha-beta-depleted transplantation in children. Preparation of the TCRbeta library involved a method that used unique molecular identifiers. MiXCR was run by TCRdb on the PCR reads, yielding one entry per CDR3 protein. The table includes approximately 190,000 distinct CDR3 sequences, roughly 9.1% detected once. The source was PBMCs, mostly from graft donor cells, collected 360 days after TCRalphabeta/CD19-depleted stem cell transplant. Every receptor here comes from a male patient between 2 and 15 years old who had a stem cell transplant for acute myeloid leukemia, so the T cells may come from the graft donor.

The sample holds many counts of this clonotype. V gene TRBV7-8 combines with J gene TRBJ2-7; D ambiguous. The CDR3 length is 15 residues. The V end was cut by 4 bases, the J end by 0 bases, with 13 bases between. Germline V gene data show CDR1 as SGHVS and CDR2 as FQNEAQ. CDR3 DNA sequence: TGTGCCAGCAGCTCCCAACTAAGGAGCTCCTACGAGCAGTACTTC. This translates into CASSSQLRSSYEQYF.

The DNA for the CDR3 is TGTGCCAGCAGTGGTGCAGGAGCCTTTCAAGAGACCCAGTACTTC. Translating it yields CASSGAGAFQETQYF. The rearrangement links TRBV2 to TRBJ2-5; D uncertain. The CDR3 length is 15 residues. The V gene's germline CDR1 is SNHLY and CDR2 FYNNEI. Trimming took 4 bases from V and 2 from J, leaving 14 bases between them.

Only a few counts were recorded for this clonotype. The V and J genes are TRBV20-1 and TRBJ2-2; the D is unclear. In germline, CDR1 is DFQATT, CDR2 SNEGSKA (reference sequence). V shed 1 base and J shed 6 bases, with 12 bases lying between them. The CDR3 sequence is 14 residues long. CDR3 protein: CSARAGYGAGELFF. In nucleotides, the CDR3 is TGCAGTGCTAGAGCAGGTTATGGGGCCGGGGAGCTGTTTTTT.

V and J are TRBV5-1 and TRBJ1-1, with TRBD1 identical over 9 bases. Germline CDR1 SGHRS, CDR2 YFSETQ. V was pared by 2 bases and J by 1 base, with 3 bases of the junction left unmatched. CDR3 size: 15 residues. The CDR3 sequence is CASSFPGQGNTEAFF. For the CDR3, the DNA is TGCGCCAGCAGCTTCCCGGGACAGGGGAACACTGAAGCTTTCTTT.

A word on this clonotype: A much larger clonotype is one base distant, so this may be a read error. The genes are TRBV11-2 and TRBJ2-2; 7 bases are shared with TRBD1. The germline V gene encodes CDR1 SGHAT and CDR2 FQNNGV. CDR3 length: 14 amino acids. The CDR3 nucleotides read TGTGCCAGCAGCTTCACAGGGGATACCGGGGAGCTGTCTTTT. Protein sequence: CASSFTGDTGELSF.

This clonotype was seen repeatedly, ten times or more. The chain couples TRBV20-1 to TRBJ2-1; 10 bases line up with TRBD2. The CDR3 extends over 17 amino acids. The V gene end was trimmed by 7 bases and the J gene end by 0 bases; junction bases not matched to a gene: 12. Germline CDR1 DFQATT, CDR2 SNEGSKA (reference sequence). CDR3 region: CSGSGLAPRSSYNEQFF. The CDR3 DNA sequence: TGCAGTGGCTCGGGACTAGCGCCCAGAAGCTCCTACAATGAGCAGTTCTTC.

This clonotype occurred many times. CDR3 region: CASSLIPEMNTEAFF. In DNA form, the CDR3 reads TGCGCCAGCAGCTTGATCCCAGAGATGAACACTGAAGCTTTCTTT. The chain carries TRBV5-1 and TRBJ1-1; D is unclear. With 1 base removed from V and 0 bases from J, the gap between germline ends came to 10 bases. The CDR3 is 15 amino acids. The V gene's germline CDR1 is SGHRS and CDR2 YFSETQ.

There are many counts of this clonotype. The rearrangement uses TRBV20-1 and TRBJ1-1, with D perhaps matching TRBD1 (6 bases). The CDR3 is 14 residues long. The germline V gene has CDR1 DFQATT and CDR2 SNEGSKA (reference sequence). Trimming removed 6 bases from V and 0 bases from J, with 14 bases in between. CDR3 bases: TGCAGTGCAACTCGGGGACACGTGAACACTGAAGCTTTCTTT. Its protein is CSATRGHVNTEAFF.

This clonotype was detected only a few times. CDR3 DNA: TGTGCCATCAGTGACTTAGCGGGGGAGTTCGGAGATACGCAGTATTTT. Translating it yields CAISDLAGEFGDTQYF. The gene calls are TRBV10-3 and TRBJ2-3; 9 bases line up with TRBD2. V shed 3 bases and J 5 bases; nucleotides not matched to a gene: 9. Germline V lookup: CDR1 ENHRY, CDR2 SYGVKD. This CDR3 has 16 residues.

J is TRBJ2-2 and V is TRBV6-1; 10 nucleotides agree with TRBD2. The CDR3 has 16 residues. With V trimmed by 6 bases and J by 0 bases, 4 bases remained unmatched. The V gene's germline CDR1 is MNHNS and CDR2 SASEGT. Here the CDR3 reads CASRPAGGPNTGELFF. The CDR3 coding sequence is TGTGCCAGCAGACCAGCGGGGGGGCCGAACACCGGGGAGCTGTTTTTT.

The chain uses TRBV9 and TRBJ2-7; TRBD2 matches 7 bases. The V and J ends lost 5 bases and 0 bases, in that order; junction bases with no gene match: 5. The length of the CDR3 is 14 residues. Germline V gene data show CDR1 as SGDLS and CDR2 as YYNGEE. CDR3 nucleotides: TGTGCCAGCAGTCGGGAGGCCCACTCCTACGAGCAGTACTTC. This gives the protein CASSREAHSYEQYF.

This clonotype has a handful of counts. The J gene is TRBJ1-5, the V gene TRBV12-3 or TRBV12-4; the match to TRBD1 covers 9 bases. The V gene end was trimmed by 6 bases and the J gene end by 4 bases; junction bases not matched to a gene: 7. This CDR3 comprises 15 residues. CDR3 residues: CASRSGQGKNQPQHF. CDR3 DNA sequence: TGTGCCAGCAGATCAGGACAGGGGAAGAATCAGCCCCAGCATTTT.

A word on this clonotype: One base away lies a much larger clone, so this may be a sequencing read error. The chain carries TRBV20-1 and TRBJ2-3; TRBD2 matches 7 bases. Germline V lookup: CDR1 DFQATT, CDR2 SNEGSKA (reference sequence). The CDR3 contains 15 residues. The CDR3 DNA sequence: TGCTGTGCTAGACCTAGCGGTAGGAGCACAGATACGCAGTATTTT. This gives the protein CCARPSGRSTDTQYF.

This clonotype was seen at least ten times. This chain links TRBV27 with TRBJ2-2; TRBD2 matches at 10 bases. Germline V gene data show CDR1 as MNHEY and CDR2 as SMNVEV (reference sequence). V lost 2 bases to trimming and J lost 5 bases; unmatched junction nucleotides: 14. The CDR3 extends over 19 amino acids. CDR3 DNA sequence: TGTGCCAGCAGTTTAGGGGAGGAACTAGCGGGATTTCGGACCGGGGAGCTGTTTTTT. Residues: CASSLGEELAGFRTGELFF.

V usage is TRBV7-2 and J usage is TRBJ2-2; D might be TRBD2 (7 bases). Looked up from germline, CDR1 is SGHTA and CDR2 is FQGNSA. The V and J ends lost 5 bases and 5 bases respectively, with 21 bases between them. There are 17 residues in the CDR3. CDR3 sequence reads: CASSLRGAGVRTGELFF. In DNA, the CDR3 is TGTGCCAGCAGCCTTCGGGGGGCGGGAGTGAGGACCGGGGAGCTGTTTTTT.

The V and J genes are TRBV11-1 and TRBJ2-3, with D possibly being TRBD1 or TRBD2 (5 bases each). The V end lost 3 bases, the J end lost 4 bases, and 14 bases lay between the germline ends. The CDR3 spans 15 residues. Germline CDR1 and CDR2: SGHAT and FQDESV (reference sequence). The CDR3 is CASSFGGAFPDTQYF. As DNA, the CDR3 is TGTGCCAGCAGCTTTGGGGGTGCATTTCCAGATACGCAGTATTTT.

The rearrangement uses TRBV28 and TRBJ2-1; D gene unclear. CDR3 length equals 15 residues. Germline values: CDR1 MDHEN, CDR2 SYDVKM. V shed 5 bases and J shed 5 bases, with 16 bases lying between them. CDR3 residues: CASSLLGNRNNEQFF. In nucleotides, the CDR3 is TGTGCCAGCAGTCTTCTAGGGAACCGCAACAATGAGCAGTTCTTC.

This clonotype has more than one count but fewer than ten. The V and J genes are TRBV29-1 and TRBJ1-1; D gene ambiguous. The ends were cut back, 6 bases at V and 2 bases at J, with 13 bases in the middle. There are 13 residues in the CDR3. Germline V lookup: CDR1 SQVTM, CDR2 ANQGSEA. CDR3 in amino acids: CSVLGGQNTEAFF. CDR3 in DNA: TGCAGCGTGTTGGGAGGTCAAAACACTGAAGCTTTCTTT.

This clonotype was seen at least ten times. This chain links TRBV12-3 or TRBV12-4 with TRBJ1-5; D is possibly TRBD1 (5 bases). This CDR3 contains 15 residues. Between the trimmed V and J ends, which lost 4 bases and 0 bases, there was a span of 10 bases. The CDR3 DNA is TGTGCCAGCAGTTCCGGGGCTTATAGCAATCAGCCCCAGCATTTT. It specifies CASSSGAYSNQPQHF.

This clonotype was seen ten or more times. V gene TRBV5-1 combines with J gene TRBJ1-1, with 8 positions matching TRBD1. The germline V gene encodes CDR1 SGHRS and CDR2 YFSETQ. The CDR3 has 13 residues. V gave up 0 bases and J gave up 11 bases; unmatched junction bases: 6. CDR3 loop: CASSLDRGVAAFF. The CDR3 coding sequence is TGCGCCAGCAGCTTGGACAGGGGGGTAGCGGCTTTCTTT.

A few counts support this clonotype. This rearrangement joins TRBV15 to TRBJ2-5, with TRBD2 as a possible D gene (6 bases). V gave up 1 base and J gave up 4 bases, with 19 bases separating them. The CDR3 runs to 17 residues. Germline V gene lookup returns CDR1 LNHNV and CDR2 YYDKDF (reference sequence). CDR3 sequence: CATSRVPWRVFGETQYF. In DNA form, the CDR3 reads TGTGCCACCAGCAGAGTACCGTGGAGGGTCTTTGGAGAGACCCAGTACTTC.

This clonotype was counted at least ten times. V is TRBV20-1 and J is TRBJ2-1; 11 bases are shared with TRBD2. Looked up from germline, CDR1 is DFQATT and CDR2 is SNEGSKA (reference sequence). The ends lost 0 bases at V and 4 bases at J; junction bases unmatched: 5. This CDR3 has 16 amino acids. The CDR3 region is CSARDSRLAGYNEQFF. The DNA for the CDR3 is TGCAGTGCTAGAGATAGCCGACTAGCGGGGTACAATGAGCAGTTCTTC.

J is TRBJ2-2 and V is TRBV15; the D is unclear. Germline-derived CDR1 and CDR2 are LNHNV and YYDKDF (reference sequence). The CDR3 totals 15 residues. Trimming pared 0 bases from V and 7 bases from J, leaving 12 bases between. The CDR3 loop reads CATSREGWGRGELFF. The DNA for the CDR3 is TGTGCCACCAGCAGAGAGGGATGGGGTCGCGGGGAGCTGTTTTTT.

With regard to this clonotype: A read error may be the cause here, since a much bigger clone is one base away. The chain uses TRBV2 and TRBJ1-5, with no clear D. CDR3 length: 16 amino acids. From germline, CDR1 is SNHLY and CDR2 FYNNEI. CDR3 in amino acids: CVSSDRLHSSNQPQHF. The CDR3 DNA reads as TGTGTCAGCAGTGACCGCCTACATAGTAGCAATCAGCCCCAGCATTTT.

This clonotype was observed a handful of times. An end of the junction does not agree with germline; a read error may underlie this. The rearrangement uses TRBV7-7 and TRBJ2-3; perhaps D is TRBD1 or TRBD2 (5 bases each). The CDR3 runs 15 residues. Germline V gives CDR1 SSHAT, CDR2 FNYEAQ (reference sequence). This CDR3 reads CASSRGPKEGDTQYF. As DNA, the CDR3 is TGTGCTAGCAGCCGGGGACCCAAAGAAGGGGATACGCAGTATTTT.

Only a few counts were recorded for this clonotype. The chain joins TRBV14 to TRBJ2-2; 9 positions agree with TRBD1. The length of the CDR3 is 17 residues. Per germline, CDR1 SGHDN and CDR2 FVKESK. Trimming removed 3 bases from V and 2 bases from J; junction bases left unmatched: 7. The CDR3 loop is CASSHRTGASNTGELFF. The CDR3 nucleotides are TGTGCCAGCAGCCATCGGACAGGGGCTTCTAACACCGGGGAGCTGTTTTTT.

In its sample, this clonotype was seen a few times. In DNA form, the CDR3 reads TGCAGTGCCGCACGGGACTCGGAGACCCAGTACTTC. Encoded protein: CSAARDSETQYF. The chain has TRBV20-1 and TRBJ2-5; perhaps TRBD2 as D (6 bases). Germline V gene lookup returns CDR1 DFQATT and CDR2 SNEGSKA (reference sequence). V was cut by 6 bases and J by 5 bases, with 13 bases left in between. There are 12 residues in the CDR3.

The J gene is TRBJ1-4, the V gene TRBV7-2; D is perhaps TRBD1 (5 bases). CDR1 is SGHTA and CDR2 is FQGNSA in the germline V gene. This CDR3 spans 14 amino acids. The V and J ends lost 5 bases and 5 bases respectively, with 12 bases between them. The CDR3 region is CASSRDRQNEKLFF. The CDR3 nucleotides read TGTGCCAGCAGCCGCGACAGACAGAATGAAAAACTGTTTTTT.

The CDR3 DNA reads TGCAGTGCTTCTATCGGGACTTACGTTTACAATGAGCAGTTCTTC. Translation gives CSASIGTYVYNEQFF. The chain couples TRBV20-1 to TRBJ2-1; D is perhaps TRBD2 (6 bases). V gave up 5 bases and J gave up 4 bases, with 18 bases separating them. CDR1 is DFQATT, CDR2 SNEGSKA, per germline (reference sequence). The length of the CDR3 is 15 residues.

The CDR3 DNA is TGCAGTGCTAGAGCGGGACAGGGGGTTGAAAAACTGTTTTTT. Its protein is CSARAGQGVEKLFF. The chain has TRBV20-1 and TRBJ1-4; 11 bases align to TRBD1. The V and J ends lost 1 base and 7 bases, in that order; junction bases with no gene match: 2. The CDR3 totals 14 residues. In germline, CDR1 is DFQATT, CDR2 SNEGSKA (reference sequence).

This clonotype was seen many times. The V and J genes are TRBV7-8 and TRBJ2-5; 11 bases line up with TRBD1. Trimming removed 1 base from V and 5 bases from J; junction bases left unmatched: 12. CDR3 length: 18 residues. The V gene's germline CDR1 is SGHVS and CDR2 FQNEAQ. The CDR3 loop reads CASSLGSWDRGLRETQYF. The CDR3 DNA is TGTGCCAGCAGCTTAGGCTCATGGGACAGGGGGTTGCGTGAGACCCAGTACTTC. Using reference TRBV7-8 and TRBJ2-5 for the parts outside the CDR3, the full variable domain is GAGVSQSPRYKVAKRGQDVALRCDPISGHVSLFWYQQALGQGPEFLTYFQNEAQLDKSGLPSDRFFAERPEGSVSTLKIQRTQQEDSAVYLCASSLGSWDRGLRETQYFGPGTRLLVL.

This clonotype was counted many times. DNA of the CDR3: TGCGCCAGCAGCTTAGACAGGGCCCAAGAGACCCAGTACTTC. Amino acids: CASSLDRAQETQYF. V and J are TRBV5-1 and TRBJ2-5, with 7 positions matching TRBD1. The trim removed 2 bases at V and 1 base at J, leaving 2 bases unmatched. The germline V gene encodes CDR1 SGHRS and CDR2 YFSETQ. The CDR3 has 14 amino acids. The entire variable domain, with the rest obtained from reference TRBV5-1 and TRBJ2-5, is as follows: KAGVTQTPRYLIKTRGQQVTLSCSPISGHRSVSWYQQTPGQGLQFLFEYFSETQRNKGNFPGRFSGRQFSNSRSEMNVSTLELGDSALYLCASSLDRAQETQYFGPGTRLLVL.